This TCR beta chain emerged from a study of T cell repertoires in cytomegalovirus infection. Findings of the study overall: Clonotype analysis showed dominance of the ex vivo response by HLA-C-restricted CMV-specific TCR beta clonotypes. Identification of carriers of CMV plus the relevant HLA was performed using cumulative public TCR beta family frequency.

The junction had 6 bases not matched to a gene; V was cut back by 0 bases and J by 8 bases. This CDR3 spans 14 amino acids. Per the germline V gene, CDR1 is ENHRY and CDR2 is SYGVKD. MiXCR, run by TCRdb on the reads, gives a single entry per CDR3 protein. The sample includes around 300,000 distinct CDR3 sequences, about 25% of them seen just once. The sample holds a few counts of this clonotype. Its matching antigen is unknown. This chain links TRBV10-3 with TRBJ1-1; 7 bases agree with TRBD1. Sequenced material: cultured PBMCs, taken from culture after CMV antigen stimulation. This clonotype originated in a human donor in good health (CMV status not recorded). Some clones in this sample may be carry-over from other donors' samples. The CDR3 is CAISESTGVGEAFF. The CDR3 DNA follows: TGTGCCATCAGTGAGTCAACAGGGGTGGGCGAAGCTTTCTTT.